This TCR beta chain was captured by sequencing in a study of OX40 agonist ivuxolimab in advanced cancers. The overall study: Six ivuxolimab dose levels, 0.01 to 10 mg/kg, were given intravenously every 2 weeks.

If patients had autoimmune disease history or systemic immunosuppression, they were excluded. Clones were sequenced by immunoSEQ multiplex PCR, and TCRdb holds only the in-frame ones, with some missing. The data contain 90,000 or so clones, roughly 89% of them singletons. V was pared by 6 bases and J by 8 bases, with 12 bases of the junction left unmatched. The CDR3 is 14 amino acids. CDR1 is LNHDA, CDR2 SQIVND, per germline (reference sequence). Study conclusions and caveats: Antigens targeted by the expanded peripheral T cells were not determined.

Comments on this clone: Its cognate antigen is unknown.

The sequence came from an adult with an advanced solid tumor such as melanoma, head and neck, liver or kidney cancer. The material sequenced was CD4+ or CD8+ T cells sorted from blood, taken in a trial of the OX40 agonist ivuxolimab. V usage is TRBV19 and J usage is TRBJ2-5; 7 bases agree with TRBD2. The chain's CDR3 is CASRDGGTGPTQYF. The CDR3 coding sequence is TGTGCCAGTAGGGACGGGGGGACCGGCCCAACCCAGTACTTC.